This T cell receptor (beta chain) was sequenced during a study of blood T cell repertoires in COVID-19. Germline V gene data show CDR1 as LGHNT and CDR2 as FRNRAP. After removal of 6 bases from V and 2 bases from J, the junction contained 7 bases not matched to a gene. The CDR3 loop spans 15 amino acids. Using immunoSEQ multiplex PCR, the repertoire was profiled, and TCRdb retains in-frame clones only, with some absent. Of around 300,000 clones detected, about 89% appear once; the ten largest clones hold approximately 5.3%. The sequenced sample was PBMCs or T cells enriched from blood (not recorded which). This chain uses TRBV12-5 with TRBJ2-7; 10 bases are shared with TRBD2. This TCR derives from a woman aged 30 to 39 who had recovered from COVID-19. CDR3 protein: CASGGTSVLAYEQYF. The CDR3 bases are TGTGCTAGTGGAGGGACTAGCGTCCTAGCCTACGAGCAGTACTTC. The whole variable domain, filled in from reference TRBV12-5 and TRBJ2-7, reads DARVTQTPRHKVTEMGQEVTMRCQPILGHNTVFWYRQTMMQGLELLAYFRNRAPLDDSGMPKDRFSAEMPDATLATLKIQPSEPRDSAVYFCASGGTSVLAYEQYFGPGTRLTVT.